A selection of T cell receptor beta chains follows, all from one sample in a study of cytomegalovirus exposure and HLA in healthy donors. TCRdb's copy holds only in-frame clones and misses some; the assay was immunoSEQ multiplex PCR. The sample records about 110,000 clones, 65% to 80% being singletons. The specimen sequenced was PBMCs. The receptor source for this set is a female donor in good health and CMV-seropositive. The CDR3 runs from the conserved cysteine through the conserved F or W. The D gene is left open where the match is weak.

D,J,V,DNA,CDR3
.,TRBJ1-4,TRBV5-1,TGCGCCAGCAGCTTGGTGGGGGGGGCAGCTAATGAAAAACTGTTTTTT,CASSLVGGAANEKLFF
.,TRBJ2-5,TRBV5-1,TGCGCCAGCAGCTTGGCAGGGGGGACGACCCAGTACTTC,CASSLAGGTTQYF
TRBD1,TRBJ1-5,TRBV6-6,TGTGCCAGCAGTTACTCGACAGGGGGGGTTCAGCCCCAGCATTTT,CASSYSTGGVQPQHF
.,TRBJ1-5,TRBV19,TGTGCCAGTAGTAAACAGGGTCGGCAGCCCCAGCATTTT,CASSKQGRQPQHF
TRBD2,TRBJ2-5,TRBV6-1,TGTGCCAGCGGGACTAGCGGCAAAGAGACCCAGTACTTC,CASGTSGKETQYF
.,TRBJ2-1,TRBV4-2,TGTGCCAGCAGCCAAGTGTCCCCGGGACTGACGTACAATGAGCAGTTCTTC,CASSQVSPGLTYNEQFF
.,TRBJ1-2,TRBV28,TGTGCCAGCAGTGAATCGGACTATGGCTACACCTTC,CASSESDYGYTF
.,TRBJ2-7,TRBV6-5,TGTGCCAGCAGTTACGTAGAGGGGGCCTACGAGCAGTACTTC,CASSYVEGAYEQYF
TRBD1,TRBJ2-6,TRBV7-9,TGTGCCAGCCGAGACAGGGGCGTCGACGTCCTGACTTTC,CASRDRGVDVLTF
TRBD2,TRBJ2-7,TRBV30,TGTGCCTGGAGTTTTCTAGCGGGGGCCGAGCAGTACTTC,CAWSFLAGAEQYF
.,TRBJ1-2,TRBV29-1,TGCAGCGCTGGCAAAGACAGTGCCCGGGGCTACACCTTC,CSAGKDSARGYTF
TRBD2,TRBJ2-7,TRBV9,TGTGCCAGCAGTCCGGGACTAGCGGGAGGGGGGGACGAGCAGTACTTC,CASSPGLAGGGDEQYF
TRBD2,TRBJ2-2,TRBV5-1,TGCGCCAGCAGCTTGTTCGCGGGAGCTACCGGGGAGCTGTTTTTT,CASSLFAGATGELFF
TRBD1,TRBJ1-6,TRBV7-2,TGTGCCAGCAGCTTCTCACCCGGACGGGACAGGGCCCCACCCCTCCACTTT,CASSFSPGRDRAPPLHF
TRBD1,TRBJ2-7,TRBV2,TGTGCCAGCAGCAAGCAGGGGGCGGCCTACGAGCAGTACTTC,CASSKQGAAYEQYF
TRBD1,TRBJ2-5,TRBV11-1,TGTGCCAGCAGCCACCGGGACAGGGAAGAGACCCAGTACTTC,CASSHRDREETQYF
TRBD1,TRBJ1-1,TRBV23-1,TGCGCCAGCAGTCAAACGACAGGGAATAGGACTGAAGCTTTCTTT,CASSQTTGNRTEAFF
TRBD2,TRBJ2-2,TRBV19,TGTGCCAGTAACAGTCCCGGGACTAGCGGGAGGGCCGGGGAGCTGTTTTTT,CASNSPGTSGRAGELFF
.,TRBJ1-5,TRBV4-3,TGCGCCAGCAGCCAAGATCCAGGGGACAATCAGCCCCAGCATTTT,CASSQDPGDNQPQHF
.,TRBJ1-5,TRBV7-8,TGTGCCAGCAGCCCCCAGTATGATATAAGCAATCAGCCCCAGCATTTT,CASSPQYDISNQPQHF